Here is one T cell receptor beta chain with its context. The same CDR3 can be traced to other DNA sequences in this sample. These data come from a study of shared clonotypes between healthy human individuals. CDR1 KGHSH and CDR2 LQKENI come from the germline V gene. V shed 2 bases and J 3 bases; nucleotides not matched to a gene: 3. The CDR3 has 14 residues. When replicate PCRs were run on sorted subsets, they used about 220 ng DNA, about 30,000 T cell genomes. Some clones are missing from TCRdb's copy, which holds only in-frame ones; the method was immunoSEQ multiplex PCR. The sample has about 1 million clones; 60% to 80% are singletons.

The sequence derives from a man aged 18 to 29 in good health. Sequencing used memory CD4+ T cells sorted from blood. Documented subset: CD45RA-negative fraction. The chain is built from TRBV18 and TRBJ2-7; 8 nucleotides agree with TRBD1. CDR3: CASSPSGGYYEQYF. CDR3 sequence (DNA): TGTGCCAGCTCACCATCAGGGGGCTACTACGAGCAGTACTTC.